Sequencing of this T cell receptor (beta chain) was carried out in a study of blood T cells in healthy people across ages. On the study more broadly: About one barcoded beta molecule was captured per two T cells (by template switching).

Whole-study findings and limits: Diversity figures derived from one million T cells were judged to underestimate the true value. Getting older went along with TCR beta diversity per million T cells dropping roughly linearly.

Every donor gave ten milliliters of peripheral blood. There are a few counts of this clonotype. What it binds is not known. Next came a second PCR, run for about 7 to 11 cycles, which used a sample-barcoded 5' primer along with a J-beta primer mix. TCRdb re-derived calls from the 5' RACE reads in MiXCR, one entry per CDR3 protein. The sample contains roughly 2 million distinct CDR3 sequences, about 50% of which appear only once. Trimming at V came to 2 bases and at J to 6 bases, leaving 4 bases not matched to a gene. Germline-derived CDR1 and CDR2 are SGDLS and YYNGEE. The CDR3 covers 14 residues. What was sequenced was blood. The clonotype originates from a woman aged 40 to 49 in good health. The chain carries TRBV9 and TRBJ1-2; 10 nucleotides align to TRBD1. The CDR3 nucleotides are TGTGCCAGCAGCGTCCGGGACAGGGGCAATGGCTACACCTTC. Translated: CASSVRDRGNGYTF.